The next 2 T cell receptor beta chains were all read from a single sample in a study of OX40 agonist ivuxolimab in advanced cancers. Measured with immunoSEQ multiplex PCR; TCRdb has only the in-frame clones, and not every one. The table includes about 48,000 clones, roughly 77% detected once. The specimen was CD4+ or CD8+ T cells sorted from blood, collected in a trial of the OX40 agonist ivuxolimab. These receptors were collected from an adult with an advanced solid tumor such as melanoma, head and neck, liver or kidney cancer.

The gene calls are TRBV6-6 and TRBJ1-3; D unresolved. This CDR3 has 13 residues. Trimming cost V 0 bases and J 4 bases, with 4 bases left between them. Per the germline V gene, CDR1 is MNHNY and CDR2 is SVGAGI (reference sequence). The CDR3 DNA sequence: TGTGCCAGCAGTTACTCGCAGGGAAACACCATATATTTT. It is translated as CASSYSQGNTIYF.

This chain joins TRBV5-5 and TRBJ1-1; 12 bases fit TRBD1. V lost 3 bases, J lost 5 bases, and 8 bases stayed unmatched. The germline CDR1 and CDR2 sequences are SGHKS and YYEKEE (reference sequence). This CDR3 contains 16 residues. The CDR3: CASSSSGQGARTEAFF. CDR3 in DNA: TGTGCCAGCAGCTCATCGGGACAGGGGGCTCGAACTGAAGCTTTCTTT.